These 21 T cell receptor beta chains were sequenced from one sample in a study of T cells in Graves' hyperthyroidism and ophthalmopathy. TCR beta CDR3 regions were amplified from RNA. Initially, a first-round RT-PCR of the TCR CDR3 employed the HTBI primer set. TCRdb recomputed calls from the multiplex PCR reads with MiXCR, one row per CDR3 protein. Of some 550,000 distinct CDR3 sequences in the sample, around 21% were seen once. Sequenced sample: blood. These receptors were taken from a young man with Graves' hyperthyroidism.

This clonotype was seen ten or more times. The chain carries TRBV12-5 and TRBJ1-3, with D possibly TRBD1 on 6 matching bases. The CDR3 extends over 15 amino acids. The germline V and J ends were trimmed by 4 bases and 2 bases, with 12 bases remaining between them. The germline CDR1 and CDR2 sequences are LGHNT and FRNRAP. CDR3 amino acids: CASGWMTGPGNTIYF. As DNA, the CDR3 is TGTGCTAGTGGTTGGATGACAGGTCCTGGAAACACCATATATTTT.

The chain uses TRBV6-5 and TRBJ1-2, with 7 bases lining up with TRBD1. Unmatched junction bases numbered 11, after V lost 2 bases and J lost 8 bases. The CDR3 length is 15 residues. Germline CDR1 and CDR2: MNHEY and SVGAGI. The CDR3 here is CASSYHRARGNGYTF. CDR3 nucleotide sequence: TGTGCCAGCAGTTACCATCGTGCCAGGGGGAACGGCTACACCTTC.

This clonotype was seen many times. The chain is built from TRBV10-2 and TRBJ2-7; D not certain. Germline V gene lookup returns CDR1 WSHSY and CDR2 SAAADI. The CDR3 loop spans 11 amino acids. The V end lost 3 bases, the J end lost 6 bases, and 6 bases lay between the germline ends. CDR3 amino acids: CASSDAPEQYF. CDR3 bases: TGCGCCAGCAGTGATGCCCCCGAGCAGTACTTC.

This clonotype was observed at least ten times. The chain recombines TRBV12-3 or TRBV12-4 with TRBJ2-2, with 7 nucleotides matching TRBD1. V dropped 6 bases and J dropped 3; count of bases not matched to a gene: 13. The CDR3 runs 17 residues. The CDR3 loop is CASSRYGDSAYTGELFF. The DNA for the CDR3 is TGTGCCAGCAGCCGCTACGGGGACAGTGCCTACACCGGGGAGCTGTTTTTT.

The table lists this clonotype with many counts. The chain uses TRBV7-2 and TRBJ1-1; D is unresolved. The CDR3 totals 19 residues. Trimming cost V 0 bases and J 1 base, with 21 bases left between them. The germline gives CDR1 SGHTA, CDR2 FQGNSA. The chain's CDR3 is CASSLAIGRTSSKNTEAFF. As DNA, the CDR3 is TGTGCCAGCAGCTTAGCGATCGGCAGGACCTCATCTAAGAACACTGAAGCTTTCTTT. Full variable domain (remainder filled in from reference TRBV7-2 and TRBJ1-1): GAGVSQSPSNKVTEKGKDVELRCDPISGHTALYWYRQSLGQGLEFLIYFQGNSAPDKSGLPSDRFSAERTGGSVSTLTIQRTQQEDSAVYLCASSLAIGRTSSKNTEAFFGQGTRLTVV.

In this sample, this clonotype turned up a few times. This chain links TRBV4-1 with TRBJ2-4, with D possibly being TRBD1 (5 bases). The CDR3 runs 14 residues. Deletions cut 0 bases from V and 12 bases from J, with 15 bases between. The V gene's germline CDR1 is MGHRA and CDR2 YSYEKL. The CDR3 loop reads CASSQDQGTDAQYF. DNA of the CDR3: TGCGCCAGCAGCCAAGATCAGGGAACGGATGCTCAGTACTTC.

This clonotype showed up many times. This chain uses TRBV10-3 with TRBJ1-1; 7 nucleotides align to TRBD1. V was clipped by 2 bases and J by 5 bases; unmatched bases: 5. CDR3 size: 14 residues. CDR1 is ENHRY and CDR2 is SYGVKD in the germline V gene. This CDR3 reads CAISEPQGGTEAFF. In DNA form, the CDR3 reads TGTGCCATCAGTGAGCCTCAGGGGGGGACTGAAGCTTTCTTT.

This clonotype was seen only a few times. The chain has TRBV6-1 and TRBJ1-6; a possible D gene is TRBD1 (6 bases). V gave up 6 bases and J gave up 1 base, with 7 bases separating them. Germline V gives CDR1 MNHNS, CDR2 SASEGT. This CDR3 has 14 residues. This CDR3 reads CASSDRSYNSPLHF. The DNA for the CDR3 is TGTGCCAGCAGCGACAGGTCCTATAATTCACCCCTCCACTTT.

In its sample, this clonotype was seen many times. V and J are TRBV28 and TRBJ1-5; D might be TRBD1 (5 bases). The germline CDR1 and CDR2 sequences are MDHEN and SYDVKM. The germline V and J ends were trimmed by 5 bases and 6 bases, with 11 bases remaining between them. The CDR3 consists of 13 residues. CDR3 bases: TGTGCCAGCAGTGGGACGCGGGGTCAGCCCCAGCATTTT. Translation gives CASSGTRGQPQHF.

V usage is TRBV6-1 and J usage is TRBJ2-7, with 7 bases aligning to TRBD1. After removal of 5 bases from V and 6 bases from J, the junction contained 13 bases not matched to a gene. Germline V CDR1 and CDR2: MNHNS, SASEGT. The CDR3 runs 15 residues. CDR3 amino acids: CASSPSQGSRREQYF. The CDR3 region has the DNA TGTGCCAGCAGTCCCTCACAGGGGTCCCGTCGCGAGCAGTACTTC.

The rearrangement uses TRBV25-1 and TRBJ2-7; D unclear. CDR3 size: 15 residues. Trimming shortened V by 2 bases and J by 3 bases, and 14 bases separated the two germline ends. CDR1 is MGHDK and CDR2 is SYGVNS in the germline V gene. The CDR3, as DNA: TGTGCCAGCAGTGAAGGGTGGGTCGGCGGCTACGAGCAGTACTTC. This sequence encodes CASSEGWVGGYEQYF.

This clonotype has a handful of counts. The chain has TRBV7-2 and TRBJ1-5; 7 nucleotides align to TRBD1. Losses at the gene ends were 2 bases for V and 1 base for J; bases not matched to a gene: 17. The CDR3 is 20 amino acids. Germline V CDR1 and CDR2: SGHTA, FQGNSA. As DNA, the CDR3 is TGTGCCAGCAGCTTACTGGTCGGGGACAGAATAGAAGACAGCAATCAGCCCCAGCATTTT. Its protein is CASSLLVGDRIEDSNQPQHF.

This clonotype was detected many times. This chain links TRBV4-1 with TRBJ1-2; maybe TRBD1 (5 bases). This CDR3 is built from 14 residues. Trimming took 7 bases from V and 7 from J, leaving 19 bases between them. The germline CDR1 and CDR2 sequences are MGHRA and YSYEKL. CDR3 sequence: CASTSNRGQGGYTF. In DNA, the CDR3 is TGCGCCAGCACCTCAAACCGCGGCCAGGGTGGCTACACCTTC.

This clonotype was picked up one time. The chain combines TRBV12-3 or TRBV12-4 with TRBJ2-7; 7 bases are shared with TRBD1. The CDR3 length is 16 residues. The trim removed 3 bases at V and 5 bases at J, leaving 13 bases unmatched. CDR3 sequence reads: CASSLRVLGGRHEQYF. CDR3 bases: TGTGCCAGCAGTTTGAGGGTTCTAGGGGGCCGTCACGAGCAGTACTTC.

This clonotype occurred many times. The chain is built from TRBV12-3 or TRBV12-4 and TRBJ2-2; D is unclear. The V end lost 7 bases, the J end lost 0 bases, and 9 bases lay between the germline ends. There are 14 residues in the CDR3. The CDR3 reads CASIGPSNTGELFF. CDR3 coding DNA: TGTGCCAGCATAGGGCCCTCGAACACCGGGGAGCTGTTTTTT.

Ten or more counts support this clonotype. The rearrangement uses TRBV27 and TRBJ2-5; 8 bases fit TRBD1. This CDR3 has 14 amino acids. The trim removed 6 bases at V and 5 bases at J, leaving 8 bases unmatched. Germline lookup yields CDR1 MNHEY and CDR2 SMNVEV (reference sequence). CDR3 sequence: CASSRRGRGETQYF. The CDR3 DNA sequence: TGTGCCAGCAGCCGCAGGGGGCGCGGGGAGACCCAGTACTTC.

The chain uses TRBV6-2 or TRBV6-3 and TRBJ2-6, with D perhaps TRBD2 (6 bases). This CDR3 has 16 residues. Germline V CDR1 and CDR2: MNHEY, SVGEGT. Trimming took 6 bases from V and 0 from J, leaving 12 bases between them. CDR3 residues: CASSNDGGSGANVLTF. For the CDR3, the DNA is TGTGCCAGCAGCAATGACGGGGGCTCTGGGGCCAACGTCCTGACTTTC.

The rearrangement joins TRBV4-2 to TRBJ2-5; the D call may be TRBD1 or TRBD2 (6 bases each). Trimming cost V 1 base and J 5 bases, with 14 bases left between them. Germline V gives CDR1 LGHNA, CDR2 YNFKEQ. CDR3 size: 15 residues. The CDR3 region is CASSQVGGIGETQYF. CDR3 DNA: TGTGCCAGCAGCCAAGTAGGGGGGATCGGGGAGACCCAGTACTTC.

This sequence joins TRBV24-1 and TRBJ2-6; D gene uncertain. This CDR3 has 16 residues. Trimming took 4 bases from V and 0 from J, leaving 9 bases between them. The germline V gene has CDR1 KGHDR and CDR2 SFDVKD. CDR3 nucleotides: TGTGCCACCAGTGACCACAAAGGCTCTGGGGCCAACGTCCTGACTTTC. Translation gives CATSDHKGSGANVLTF.

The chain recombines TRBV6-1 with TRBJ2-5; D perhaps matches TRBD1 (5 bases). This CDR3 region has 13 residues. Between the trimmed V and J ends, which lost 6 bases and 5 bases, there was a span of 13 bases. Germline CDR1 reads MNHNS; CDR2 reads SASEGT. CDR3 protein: CASRSSGSETQYF. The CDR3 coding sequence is TGTGCCAGCAGATCTTCAGGGTCGGAGACCCAGTACTTC.

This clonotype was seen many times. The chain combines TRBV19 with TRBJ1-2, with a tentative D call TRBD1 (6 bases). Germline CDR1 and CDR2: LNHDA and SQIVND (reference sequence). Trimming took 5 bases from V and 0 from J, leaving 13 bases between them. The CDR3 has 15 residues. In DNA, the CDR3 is TGTGCCAGTAGTTTACGGGACAAAGCTAACTATGGCTACACCTTC. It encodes CASSLRDKANYGYTF.